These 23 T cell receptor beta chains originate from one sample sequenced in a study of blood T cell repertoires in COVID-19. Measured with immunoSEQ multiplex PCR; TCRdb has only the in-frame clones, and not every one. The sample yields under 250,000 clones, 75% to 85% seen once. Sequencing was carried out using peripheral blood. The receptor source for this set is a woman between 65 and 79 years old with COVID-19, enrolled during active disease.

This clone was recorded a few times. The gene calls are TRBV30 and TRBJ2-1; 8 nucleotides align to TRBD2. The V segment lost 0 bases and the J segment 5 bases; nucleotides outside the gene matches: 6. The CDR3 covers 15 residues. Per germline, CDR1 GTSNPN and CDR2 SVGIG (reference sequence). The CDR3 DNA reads TGTGCCTGGAGTGTACGGGGGGGGCGCAACAATGAGCAGTTCTTC. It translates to CAWSVRGGRNNEQFF. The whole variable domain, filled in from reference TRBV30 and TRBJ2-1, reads SQTIHQWPATLVQPVGSPLSLECTVEGTSNPNLYWYRQAAGRGLQLLFYSVGIGQISSEVPQNLSASRPQDRQFILSSKKLLLSDSGFYLCAWSVRGGRNNEQFFGPGTRLTVL.

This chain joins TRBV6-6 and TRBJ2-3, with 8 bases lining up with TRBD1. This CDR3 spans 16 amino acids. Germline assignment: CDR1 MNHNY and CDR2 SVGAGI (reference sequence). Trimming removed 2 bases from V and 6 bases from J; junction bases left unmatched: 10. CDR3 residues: CASSYGTAGGMDTQYF. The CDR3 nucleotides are TGTGCCAGCAGTTACGGAACGGCAGGGGGCATGGATACGCAGTATTTT.

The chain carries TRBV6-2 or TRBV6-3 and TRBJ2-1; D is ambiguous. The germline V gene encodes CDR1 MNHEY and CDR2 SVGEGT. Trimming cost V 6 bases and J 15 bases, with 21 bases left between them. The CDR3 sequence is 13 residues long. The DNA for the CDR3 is TGTGCCAGCAGCCTTCCCCCCGCTAGAATTCCGTTCTTC. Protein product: CASSLPPARIPFF.

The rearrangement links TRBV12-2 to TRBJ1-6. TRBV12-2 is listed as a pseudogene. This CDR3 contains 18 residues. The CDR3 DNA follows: TGTGCAAGTCGCTTAGCCAAGGCGGGGCCCACTTATAATTCACCCCTCCACTTT. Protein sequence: CASRLAKAGPTYNSPLHF.

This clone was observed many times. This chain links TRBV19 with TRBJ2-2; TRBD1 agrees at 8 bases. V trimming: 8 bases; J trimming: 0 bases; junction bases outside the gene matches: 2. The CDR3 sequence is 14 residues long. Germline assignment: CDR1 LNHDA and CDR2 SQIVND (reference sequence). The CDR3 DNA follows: TGTGCCAGTGGGACAGGAGCGAACACCGGGGAGCTGTTTTTT. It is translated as CASGTGANTGELFF.

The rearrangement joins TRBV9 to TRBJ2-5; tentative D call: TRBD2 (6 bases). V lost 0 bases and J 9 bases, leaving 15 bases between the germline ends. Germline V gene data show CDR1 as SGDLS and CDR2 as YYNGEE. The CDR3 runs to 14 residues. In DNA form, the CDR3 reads TGTGCCAGCAGCGTAGAGAGCCTAGCGACGGCCCAGTACTTC. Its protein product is CASSVESLATAQYF.

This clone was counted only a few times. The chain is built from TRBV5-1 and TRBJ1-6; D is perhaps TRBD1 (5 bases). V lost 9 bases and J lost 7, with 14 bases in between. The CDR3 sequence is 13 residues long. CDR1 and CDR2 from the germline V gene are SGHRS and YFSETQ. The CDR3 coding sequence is TGCGCCACCAACGACGGGGGGAATTCACCCCTCCACTTT. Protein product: CATNDGGNSPLHF.

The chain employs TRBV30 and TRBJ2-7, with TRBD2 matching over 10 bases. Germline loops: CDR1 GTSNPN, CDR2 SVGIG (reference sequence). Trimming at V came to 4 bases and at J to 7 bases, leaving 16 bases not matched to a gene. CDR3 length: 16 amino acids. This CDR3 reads CAWMSKREGPFREQYF. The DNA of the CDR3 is TGTGCCTGGATGAGCAAGCGGGAGGGCCCCTTTCGGGAGCAGTACTTC.

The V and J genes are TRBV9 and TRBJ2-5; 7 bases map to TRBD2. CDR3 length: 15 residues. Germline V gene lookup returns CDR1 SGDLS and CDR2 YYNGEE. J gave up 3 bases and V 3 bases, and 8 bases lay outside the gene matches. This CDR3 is CASSAQDAGEETQYF. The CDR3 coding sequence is TGTGCCAGCAGCGCGCAGGACGCGGGAGAAGAGACCCAGTACTTC.

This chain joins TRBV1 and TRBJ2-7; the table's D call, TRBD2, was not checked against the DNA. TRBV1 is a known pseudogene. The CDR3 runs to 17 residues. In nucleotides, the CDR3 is TGCACCAGCAGCCAAGTCGGAGCGGGAGGGCCCTCCTACGAGCAGTACTTC. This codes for CTSSQVGAGGPSYEQYF.

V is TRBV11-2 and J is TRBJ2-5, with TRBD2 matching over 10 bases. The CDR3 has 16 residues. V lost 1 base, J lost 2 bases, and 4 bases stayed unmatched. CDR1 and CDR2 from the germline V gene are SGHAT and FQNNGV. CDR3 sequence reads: CASSLGSGRVQETQYF. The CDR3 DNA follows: TGTGCCAGCAGCTTAGGGAGCGGGAGGGTTCAAGAGACCCAGTACTTC.

The CDR3 sequence: CASRWRQNNSPLHF. CDR3 DNA: TGTGCCAGCAGATGGAGGCAGAATAATTCACCCCTCCACTTT. This sequence joins TRBV27 and TRBJ1-6; D gene uncertain. CDR3 size: 14 residues. The germline CDR1 and CDR2 sequences are MNHEY and SMNVEV (reference sequence). V lost 6 bases and J 5 bases, leaving 11 bases between the germline ends.

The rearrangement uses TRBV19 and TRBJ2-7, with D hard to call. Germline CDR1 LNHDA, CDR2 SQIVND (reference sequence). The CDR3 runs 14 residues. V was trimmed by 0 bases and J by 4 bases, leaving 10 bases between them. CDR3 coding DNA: TGTGCCAGTAGTATAGATCATCCGAGTTACGAGCAGTACTTC. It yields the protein CASSIDHPSYEQYF. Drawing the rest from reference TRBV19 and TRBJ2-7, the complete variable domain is DGGITQSPKYLFRKEGQNVTLSCEQNLNHDAMYWYRQDPGQGLRLIYYSQIVNDFQKGDIAEGYSVSREKKESFPLTVTSAQKNPTAFYLCASSIDHPSYEQYFGPGTRLTVT.

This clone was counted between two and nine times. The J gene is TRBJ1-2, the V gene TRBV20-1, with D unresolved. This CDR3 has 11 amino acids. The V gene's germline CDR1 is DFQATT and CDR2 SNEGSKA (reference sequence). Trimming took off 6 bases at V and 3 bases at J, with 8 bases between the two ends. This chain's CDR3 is CSARGDYGYTF. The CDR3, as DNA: TGCAGTGCCCGAGGTGACTATGGCTACACCTTC.

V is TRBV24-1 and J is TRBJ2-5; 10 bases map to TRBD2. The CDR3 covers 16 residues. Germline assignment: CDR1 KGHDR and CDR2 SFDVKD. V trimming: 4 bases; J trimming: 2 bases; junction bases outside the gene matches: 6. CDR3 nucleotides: TGTGCCACCAGTGAAAGGTTAGCGGGAGGTCAAGAGACCCAGTACTTC. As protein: CATSERLAGGQETQYF.

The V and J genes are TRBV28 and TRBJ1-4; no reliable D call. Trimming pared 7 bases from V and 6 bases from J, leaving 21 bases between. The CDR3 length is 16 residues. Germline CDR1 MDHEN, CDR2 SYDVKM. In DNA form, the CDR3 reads TGTGCCAGCACATCCCCCTCGAGGTGGAGGTATGAAAAACTGTTTTTT. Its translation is CASTSPSRWRYEKLFF.

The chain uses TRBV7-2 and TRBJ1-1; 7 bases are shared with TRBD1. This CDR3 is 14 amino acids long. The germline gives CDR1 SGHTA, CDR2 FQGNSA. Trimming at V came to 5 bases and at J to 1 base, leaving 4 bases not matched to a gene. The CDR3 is CASSPTGRNTEAFF. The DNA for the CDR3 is TGTGCCAGCAGCCCGACAGGGCGGAACACTGAAGCTTTCTTT.

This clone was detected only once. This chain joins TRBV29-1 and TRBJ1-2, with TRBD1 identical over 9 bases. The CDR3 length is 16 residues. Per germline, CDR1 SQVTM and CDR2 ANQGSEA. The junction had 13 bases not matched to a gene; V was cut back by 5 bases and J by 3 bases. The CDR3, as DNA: TGCAGCGTTCACCTCGGTGGGACAGGGAAGGACTATGGCTACACCTTC. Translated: CSVHLGGTGKDYGYTF.

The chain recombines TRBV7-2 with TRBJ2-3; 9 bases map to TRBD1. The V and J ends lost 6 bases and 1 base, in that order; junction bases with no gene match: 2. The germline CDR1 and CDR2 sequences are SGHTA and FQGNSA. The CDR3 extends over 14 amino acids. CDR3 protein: CASSRTGGTDTQYF. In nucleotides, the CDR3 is TGTGCCAGCAGTAGGACAGGGGGCACAGATACGCAGTATTTT.

The CDR3 nucleotides read TGCGCCAGCAGCCCCTCTACCCGTGCTCGGGACGAGCAGTACTTC. Amino acids: CASSPSTRARDEQYF. The chain has TRBV4-3 and TRBJ2-7; D unresolved. Germline CDR1 reads LGHNA; CDR2 reads YSLEER. V gave up 4 bases and J gave up 5 bases, with 18 bases separating them. The CDR3 has 15 residues.

In DNA, the CDR3 is TGTGCCAGCAGTTCCCCTGACAGTTACTATGGCTACACCTTC. As protein: CASSSPDSYYGYTF. This rearrangement joins TRBV6-6 to TRBJ1-2, with a weak D call TRBD1 (5 bases). This CDR3 has 14 amino acids. V lost 4 bases to trimming and J lost 3 bases, with 12 bases between them. Germline V gene lookup returns CDR1 MNHNY and CDR2 SVGAGI (reference sequence).

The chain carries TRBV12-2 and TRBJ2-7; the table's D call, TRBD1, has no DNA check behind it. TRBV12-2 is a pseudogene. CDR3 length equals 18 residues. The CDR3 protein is CASRLAPTGDKTSWEQYF. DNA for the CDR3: TGTGCAAGTCGCTTAGCTCCCACCGGGGACAAGACCAGTTGGGAGCAGTACTTC.

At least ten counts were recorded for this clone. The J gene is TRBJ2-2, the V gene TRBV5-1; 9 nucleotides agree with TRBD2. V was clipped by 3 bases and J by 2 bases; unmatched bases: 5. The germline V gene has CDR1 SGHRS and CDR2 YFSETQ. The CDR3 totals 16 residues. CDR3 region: CASSSSGTYNTGELFF. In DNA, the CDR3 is TGCGCCAGCAGCTCTAGCGGGACTTACAACACCGGGGAGCTGTTTTTT.